This T cell receptor beta chain derives from a study of cytomegalovirus exposure and HLA in healthy donors. Study outcomes and limitations: Some TCR beta chains (more than 150 of them) were listed as cytomegalovirus-associated. Cytomegalovirus status was reportedly diagnosed by the classifier with high specificity and sensitivity.

Germline lookup yields CDR1 GTSNPN and CDR2 SVGIG (reference sequence). Trimming took off 3 bases at V and 1 base at J, with 18 bases between the two ends. The CDR3 extends over 16 amino acids. The PCR made use of 60 Vbeta and 13 Jbeta primers. TCRdb's table, derived via immunoSEQ multiplex PCR, lists solely in-frame clones and lacks some. The table has 170,000 or so clones, more than 80% seen once. In the case of this clone: Its matching antigen is unknown.

The specimen sequenced was PBMCs. V and J are TRBV30 and TRBJ1-1; no clear D. The sequence was collected from a boy younger than 18 in good health and CMV-seronegative. CDR3 DNA: TGTGCCTGGAGGGCACGCCCCCAAAACAGGAACACTGAAGCTTTCTTT. This gives the protein CAWRARPQNRNTEAFF.